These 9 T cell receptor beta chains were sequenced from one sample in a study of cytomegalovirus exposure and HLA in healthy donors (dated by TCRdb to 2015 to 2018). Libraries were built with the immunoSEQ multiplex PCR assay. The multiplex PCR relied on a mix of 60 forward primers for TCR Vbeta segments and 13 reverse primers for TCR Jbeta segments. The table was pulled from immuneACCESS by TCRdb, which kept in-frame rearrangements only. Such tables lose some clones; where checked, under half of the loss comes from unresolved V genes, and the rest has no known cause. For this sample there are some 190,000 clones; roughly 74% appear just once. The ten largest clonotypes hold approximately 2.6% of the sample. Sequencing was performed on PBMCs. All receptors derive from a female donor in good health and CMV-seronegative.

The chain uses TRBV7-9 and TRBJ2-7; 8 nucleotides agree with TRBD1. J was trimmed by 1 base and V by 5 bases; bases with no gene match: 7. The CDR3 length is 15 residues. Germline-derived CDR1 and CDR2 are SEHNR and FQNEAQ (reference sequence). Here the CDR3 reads CASSRRDRSSYEQYF. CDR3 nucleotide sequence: TGTGCCAGCAGCCGCCGGGACAGGAGTTCCTACGAGCAGTACTTC.

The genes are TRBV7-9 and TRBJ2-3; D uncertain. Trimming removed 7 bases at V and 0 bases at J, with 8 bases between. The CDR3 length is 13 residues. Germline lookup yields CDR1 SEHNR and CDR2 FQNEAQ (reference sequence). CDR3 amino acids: CASIVISTDTQYF. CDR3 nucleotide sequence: TGTGCCAGCATCGTTATAAGCACAGATACGCAGTATTTT.

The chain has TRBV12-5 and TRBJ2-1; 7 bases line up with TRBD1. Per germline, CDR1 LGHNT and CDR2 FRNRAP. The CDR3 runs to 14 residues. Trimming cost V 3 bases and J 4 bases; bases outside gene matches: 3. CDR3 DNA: TGTGCTAGTGGTTTTTTGGGACAGTACAATGAGCAGTTCTTC. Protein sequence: CASGFLGQYNEQFF.

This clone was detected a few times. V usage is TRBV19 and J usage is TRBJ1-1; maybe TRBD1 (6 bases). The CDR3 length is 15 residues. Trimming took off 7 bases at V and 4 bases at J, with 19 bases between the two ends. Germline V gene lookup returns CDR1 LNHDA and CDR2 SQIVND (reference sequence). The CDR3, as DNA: TGTGCCAGTACCCAACTCCCCCAGGGGAGCACTGAAGCTTTCTTT. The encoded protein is CASTQLPQGSTEAFF.

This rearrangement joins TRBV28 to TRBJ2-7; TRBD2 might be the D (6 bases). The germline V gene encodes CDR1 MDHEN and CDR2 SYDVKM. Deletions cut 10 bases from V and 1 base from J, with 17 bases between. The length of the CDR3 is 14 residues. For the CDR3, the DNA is TGTGCCACCCGGGGAGCGGGTACTTCCTACGAGCAGTACTTC. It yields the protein CATRGAGTSYEQYF.

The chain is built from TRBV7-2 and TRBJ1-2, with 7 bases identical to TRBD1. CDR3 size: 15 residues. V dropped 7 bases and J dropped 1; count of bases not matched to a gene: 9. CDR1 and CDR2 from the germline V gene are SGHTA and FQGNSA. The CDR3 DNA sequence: TGTGCCAGCACGAGGGGGACAGAGAGTAACTATGGCTACACCTTC. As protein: CASTRGTESNYGYTF.

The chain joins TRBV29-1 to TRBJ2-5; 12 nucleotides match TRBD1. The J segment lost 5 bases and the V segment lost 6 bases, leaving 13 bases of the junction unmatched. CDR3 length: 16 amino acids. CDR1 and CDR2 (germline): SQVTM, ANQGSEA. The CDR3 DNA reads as TGCAGCGTCCCGGGACAGGGGGCAACGGTGGCGGAGACCCAGTACTTC. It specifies CSVPGQGATVAETQYF.

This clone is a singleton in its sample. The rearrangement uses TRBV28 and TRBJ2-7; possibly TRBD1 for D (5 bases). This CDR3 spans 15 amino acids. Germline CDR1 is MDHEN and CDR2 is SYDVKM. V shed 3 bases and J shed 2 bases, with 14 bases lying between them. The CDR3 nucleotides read TGTGCCAGCAGTTTTTCCGACAGACCGGCCTACGAGCAGTACTTC. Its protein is CASSFSDRPAYEQYF.

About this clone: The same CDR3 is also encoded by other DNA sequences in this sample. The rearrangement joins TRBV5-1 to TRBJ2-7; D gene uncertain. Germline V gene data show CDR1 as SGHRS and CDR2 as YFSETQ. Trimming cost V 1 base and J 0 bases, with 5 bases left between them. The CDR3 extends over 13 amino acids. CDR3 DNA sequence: TGCGCCAGCAGCTTGTCCCTCTCCTACGAGCAGTACTTC. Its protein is CASSLSLSYEQYF.